This T cell receptor (beta chain) was identified in a study of radiotherapy plus CTLA-4 blockade in lung cancer (dated by TCRdb to the late 2010s). With respect to the entire study: Objective responses were observed in about a sixth of enrolled patients, and disease control was achieved in 31%.

Library method: the immunoSEQ multiplex PCR assay. Held by TCRdb, this immuneACCESS table contains in-frame sequences only and omits some clones. Under half of the omission traces to an unresolved V gene where checked; the cause of the rest is unknown. For this sample there are tens of thousands of clones; 78% appear just once. The biggest ten clones account for 4% of the sample. Note on this clone: Its antigen has not been determined. Nothing much larger sits one base from this clone, and base qualities are not available.

Beyond this particular receptor, the publication reports: After treatment with radiotherapy and ipilimumab, TCR clones that came from tumors expanded in the peripheral blood. The strongest predictors of response were reported to be early dynamic shifts in blood T cell clones along with a rise in serum interferon-beta following radiation.

The study evaluated CTLA-4 blockade (ipilimumab) given together with focal radiation therapy in patients who had chemo-refractory metastatic non-small-cell lung cancer. This sample comprised peripheral blood, obtained from a patient treated with radiotherapy plus ipilimumab. The TCR comes from a human donor with non-small cell lung cancer who had a partial response to radiotherapy plus ipilimumab. Some clones in this sample may be carry-over from other donors' samples.

For the CDR3, the sequence is CASSEARRGNSPLHF. The DNA sequence is TGTGCCAGCAGTGAAGCGCGTAGGGGAAATTCACCCCTCCACTTT. The chain links TRBV6-1 with TRBJ1-6; a weak D assignment points to TRBD1 (5 bases agree). V loses 0 bases of germline sequence and J loses 7 bases, and the interval between the two ends is 10 bases. CDR1 and CDR2 (MNHNS, SASEGT) derive from the germline V gene. The CDR3 spans 15 residues, from the cysteine through the phenylalanine. The entry retains the CDR3 DNA only, 45 bases that are in frame from base 1.